This T cell receptor beta chain was observed in a study of T cells after yellow fever vaccination (dated by TCRdb to 2018 to 2020). Concerning the study at large: The SMART-Seq v4 Ultra Low Input RNA kit was used to prepare libraries from fractions with low cell numbers. To follow T-cell clones before and after both primary and booster YFV17D yellow fever vaccination, bulk TCR alpha and beta repertoires underwent longitudinal sequencing. Bulk PBMC replicates and cell subsets were isolated from blood drawn at multiple timepoints before and after both primary and secondary immunization. Two healthy male donors, one aged 18 to 30 and one aged 30 to 40 years, were included in the cohort.

Trimming at the junction amounts to 3 bases on V and 6 bases on J, and the germline ends lie 14 bases apart. The CDR3 runs 14 amino acids, cysteine and phenylalanine included. The only DNA kept is the CDR3, 42 bases in frame from the first base. Reading the germline V gene gives CDR1 LGHNA and CDR2 YNFKEQ. On this clonotype: Its specific antigen is unknown. Base qualities were left out, and no much larger clone turns up one base away.

Taken with the paper, the label for treatment or condition translates to: live attenuated yellow fever vaccine strain. A standard Ficoll-Paque protocol was used to isolate PBMCs from peripheral blood. Dynabeads CD4 and CD8 positive selection kits were used to isolate the CD4 and CD8 T-cell fractions. RNA was extracted with TriZol from bulk PBMCs, CD4 and CD8 fractions, and dextramer-positive and dextramer-negative fractions. The instrument given in TCRdb is Illumina NovaSeq 6000. TCR cDNA was synthesized by 5'RACE template switching, through which a universal primer site and unique molecular identifiers were introduced. cDNA synthesis was primed from both the TCR alpha and TCR beta constant segments. Two PCR steps were used to amplify libraries, with sample barcodes and sequencing adapters being added in the second step. Sequencing of the libraries was done on either Illumina HiSeq 2500 (2x100 bp) or NovaSeq (2x150 bp). Regarding the original processing steps: Reads were demultiplexed and collapsed into UMI consensus sequences with MIGEC, and V(D)J alignment was performed with MiXCR. Vaccine-responding clonotypes were defined with edgeR using replicate PBMC samples, requiring FDR below 0.01 and a log2 fold change above 5 up to day 15. CD4 or CD8 identity was assigned to each bulk clonotype according to whether the clonotype was present at higher abundance in the sequenced CD4 repertoire or the sequenced CD8 repertoire. The raw public data were reprocessed by TCRdb itself: fastp quality trimming at Q25, MiXCR clonotype calling, in-frame beta chains only. Identical CDR3 proteins give one entry, which carries the most common genes and DNA. It is TCRdb's table, rather than the study itself, that gives the V and J calls and clone size. In all, the sample holds 120,000 or so distinct CDR3 sequences, and 13% to 15% of those were seen once. Of the sample, roughly two fifths falls within the top ten clones.

What the work shows at the level of the full study, not this receptor alone: A small share of clonotypes was detected in both CD4 and CD8 compartments, with the overlap likely arising from convergent recombination. After the booster, most clones that had expanded after primary vaccination were detected again (approximately 96% of CD4 and more than 85% of CD8), suggesting broad maintenance of memory. Compared with the primary T-cell response, the secondary T-cell response was weaker but faster, peaking on day 5 rather than day 15. Computational filtering was needed because FACS-sorted repertoires could contain abundant contaminating clonotypes from the bulk population. Because only a couple of donors were included in the study, the extent to which the findings can be generalized is limited.

The sequence came from a man aged 18 to 29 who received the YFV17D yellow fever vaccine. The material sequenced was CD8+ T cells sorted from PBMCs, taken 5 days after the yellow fever booster vaccination. Recombination connected TRBV4-2 to TRBJ1-1; a tentative D match to TRBD1 spans 6 bases. The DNA sequence reads TGTGCCAGCAGCCAGAAATCAGGGGAGCCTGAAGCTTTCTTT. It codes for CASSQKSGEPEAFF.